This note documents a single TCR beta chain sequence. This record belongs to a study of graft-versus-host responses after intestinal transplantation. The CDR3 sequence is 13 residues long. Trimming took 5 bases from V and 1 from J, leaving 8 bases between them. The germline V gene encodes CDR1 MNHNS and CDR2 SASEGT. Here immunoSEQ multiplex PCR was the method, and the copy in TCRdb shows in-frame clones only, minus some. The table lists approximately 20,000 clones, about two fifths of them singletons, with 0.9% in the top ten. The sequence came from a human patient who received an intestinal transplant. This rearrangement joins TRBV6-1 to TRBJ1-1; perhaps TRBD1 as D (5 bases). The sample was alloreactive CD4+ T cells from a mixed lymphocyte reaction culture, taken before intestinal transplant. Sample subset: CFSE-low proliferating T cells sorted from roughly six-day pre-transplant mixed lymphocyte reaction (GvH or HvG direction). The CDR3 nucleotides are TGTGCCAGCAGTCCCGGGACGAACACTGAAGCTTTCTTT. Its translation is CASSPGTNTEAFF.